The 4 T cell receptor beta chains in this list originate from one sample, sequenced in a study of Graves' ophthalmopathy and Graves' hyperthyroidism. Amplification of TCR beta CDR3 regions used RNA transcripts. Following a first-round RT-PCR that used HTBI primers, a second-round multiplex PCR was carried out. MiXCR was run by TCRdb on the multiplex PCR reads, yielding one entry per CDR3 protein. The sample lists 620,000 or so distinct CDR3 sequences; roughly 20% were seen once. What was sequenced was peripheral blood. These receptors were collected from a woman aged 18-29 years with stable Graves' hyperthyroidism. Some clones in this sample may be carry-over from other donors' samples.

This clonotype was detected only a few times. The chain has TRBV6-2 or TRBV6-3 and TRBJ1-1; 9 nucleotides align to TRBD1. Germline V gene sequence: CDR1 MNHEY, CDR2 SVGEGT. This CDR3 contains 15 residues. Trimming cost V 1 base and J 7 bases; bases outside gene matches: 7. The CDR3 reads CASSYYYRGPGEAFF. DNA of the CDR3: TGTGCCAGCAGTTACTACTACAGGGGGCCGGGTGAAGCTTTCTTT.

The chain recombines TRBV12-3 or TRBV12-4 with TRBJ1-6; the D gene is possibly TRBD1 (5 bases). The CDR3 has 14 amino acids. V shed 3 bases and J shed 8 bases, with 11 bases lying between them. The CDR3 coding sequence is TGTGCCAGCAGTTTTGACAGTTCAGATTCACCCCTCCACTTT. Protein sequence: CASSFDSSDSPLHF.

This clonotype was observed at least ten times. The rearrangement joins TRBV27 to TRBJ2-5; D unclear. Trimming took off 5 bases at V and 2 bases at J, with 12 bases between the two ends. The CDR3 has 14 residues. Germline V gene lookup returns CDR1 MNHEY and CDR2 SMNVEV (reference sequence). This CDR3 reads CASSHSSPQETQYF. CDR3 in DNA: TGTGCCAGCAGTCACTCCTCGCCACAAGAGACCCAGTACTTC.

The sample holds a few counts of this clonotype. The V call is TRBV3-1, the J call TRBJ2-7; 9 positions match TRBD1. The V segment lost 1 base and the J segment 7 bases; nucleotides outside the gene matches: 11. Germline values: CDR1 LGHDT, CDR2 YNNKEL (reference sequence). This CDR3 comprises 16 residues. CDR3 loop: CASSQVGGTGLREQYF. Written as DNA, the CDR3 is TGTGCCAGCAGCCAAGTTGGTGGGACAGGGCTAAGGGAGCAGTACTTC.